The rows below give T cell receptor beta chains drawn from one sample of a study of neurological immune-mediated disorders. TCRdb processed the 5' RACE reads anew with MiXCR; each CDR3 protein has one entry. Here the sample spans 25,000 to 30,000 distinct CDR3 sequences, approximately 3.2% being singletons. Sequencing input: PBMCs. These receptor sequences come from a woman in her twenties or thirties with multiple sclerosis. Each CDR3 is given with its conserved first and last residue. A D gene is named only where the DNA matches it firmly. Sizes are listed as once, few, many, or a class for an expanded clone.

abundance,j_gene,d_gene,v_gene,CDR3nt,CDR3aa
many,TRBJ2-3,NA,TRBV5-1,TGCGCCAGCAGAGTTAGCAGCACAGATACGCAGTATTTT,CASRVSSTDTQYF
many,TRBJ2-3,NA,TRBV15,TGTGCCACCAGCAGAGATGCCGCAGATACGCAGTATTTT,CATSRDAADTQYF
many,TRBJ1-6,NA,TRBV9,TGTGCCAGCAGCGTGGGGCGAGATAATTCACCCCTCAACTTT,CASSVGRDNSPLNF
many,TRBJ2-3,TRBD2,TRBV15,TGTGCCACCAGTGGTAGCGGGAGGACAGATACGCAGTATTTT,CATSGSGRTDTQYF
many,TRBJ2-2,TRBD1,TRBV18,TGTGCCAGCTCATCTGACAGGGTCACCGGGGAGCTGTTTTTT,CASSSDRVTGELFF
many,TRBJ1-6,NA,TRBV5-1,TGCGCCAGCAGCCGCGCCGGGCAGGGAGGTAATTCACCCCTCCACTTT,CASSRAGQGGNSPLHF
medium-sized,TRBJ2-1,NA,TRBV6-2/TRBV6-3,TGTGCCAGCAGTTACTCAAAAGCCTATGAGCAGTTCTTC,CASSYSKAYEQFF
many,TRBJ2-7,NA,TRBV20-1,TGCAGTGCTATCACGGGGGGCGCACTCCACGAGCAGTACTTC,CSAITGGALHEQYF
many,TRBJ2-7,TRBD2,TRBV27,TGTGCCAGCATGGCCGCGGGGGGGGCGGGATACGAGCAGTACTTC,CASMAAGGAGYEQYF
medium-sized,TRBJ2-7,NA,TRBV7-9,TGTGCCAGCAGCAACGGCAGGGGTGTCAACGAGCAGTACTTC,CASSNGRGVNEQYF
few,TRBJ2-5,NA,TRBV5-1,TGCGCCAGCAGCTTGGTTCCGGGGGGCGAAGAGACCCAGTACTTC,CASSLVPGGEETQYF
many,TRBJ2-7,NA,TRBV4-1,TGCGCCAGCAGCCATACACCCAGGGCGGGGTACGAGCAGTACTTC,CASSHTPRAGYEQYF
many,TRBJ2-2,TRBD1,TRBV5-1,TGCGCCACCACTCTGGCAGGGGGCTACACCGGGGAGCTGTTTTTT,CATTLAGGYTGELFF
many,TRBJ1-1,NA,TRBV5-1,TGCGCCAGCAGCCCGGCCAGAGAAGCTTTCTTT,CASSPAREAFF
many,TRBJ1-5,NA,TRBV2,TGTGCCAGCAGTGAAGCGCCCGTGGGTCAGCCCCAGCATTTT,CASSEAPVGQPQHF
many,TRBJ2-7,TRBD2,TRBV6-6,TGTGCCAGCAGTCACCCTACTAGCGGGGGGCGGCCCTACGAGCAGTACTTC,CASSHPTSGGRPYEQYF
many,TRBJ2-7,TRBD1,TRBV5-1,TGCGCCAGCAGCCTCCGGGACAGGGGACGGGGCGAGCAGTACTTC,CASSLRDRGRGEQYF
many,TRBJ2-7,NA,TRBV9,TGTGCCAGCAGCGTAATAGGTCTCGGGGAGCAGTACTTC,CASSVIGLGEQYF
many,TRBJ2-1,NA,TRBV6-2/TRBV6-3,TGTGCCAGCCGTACTAGACGGAATGAGCAGTTCTTC,CASRTRRNEQFF
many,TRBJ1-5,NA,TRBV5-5,TGTGCCAGCAGCCCGGTGGGGGGCAGGCAGCCCCAGAATTTT,CASSPVGGRQPQNF
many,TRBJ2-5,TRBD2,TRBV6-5,TGTGCCAGCAGTTTTGGTCTAGCGGGGGGGCTTGAGACCCAGTACTTC,CASSFGLAGGLETQYF
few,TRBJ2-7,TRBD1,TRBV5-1,TGCGCCAGCAGCCGGGGACAGAACTACGAGCAGTACTTC,CASSRGQNYEQYF
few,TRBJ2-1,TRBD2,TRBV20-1,TGCAGTGCTAGAGATGGGACTAGAGGGAGCCGTGAGCAGTTCTTC,CSARDGTRGSREQFF
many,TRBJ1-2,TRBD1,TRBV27,TGTGCCAGCAGTCCCGGGGACAGGGGTTATGGCTACACCTTC,CASSPGDRGYGYTF
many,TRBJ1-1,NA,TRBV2,TGTGCCAGCAGCAGAGGAGGGAGAAAGAACACTGAAGCTTTCTTT,CASSRGGRKNTEAFF
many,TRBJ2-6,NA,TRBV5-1,TGCGCCAGCAGCTTGAGGGCGGTCTCTGGGGCCAACGTCCTGACTTTC,CASSLRAVSGANVLTF
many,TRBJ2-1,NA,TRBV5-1,TGCGCCAGCAGCTTGGTCGTAGGAGGTGAGCAGTTCTTC,CASSLVVGGEQFF
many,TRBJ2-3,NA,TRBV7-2,TGTGCCAGCAGCTCGACTAGTGTGAGCACAGATACGCAGTATTTT,CASSSTSVSTDTQYF
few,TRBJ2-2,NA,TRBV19,TGTGCCAGCCGTCAAGGGACACCGAACACCGGGGAGCTGTTTTTT,CASRQGTPNTGELFF
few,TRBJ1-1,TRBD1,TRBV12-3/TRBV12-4,TGTGCCAGCAGTTTAGGGACAGGGGCTGAAGCTTTCTTT,CASSLGTGAEAFF
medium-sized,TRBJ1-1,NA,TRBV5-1,TGCGCCAGCAGCTTGGTGAAGGGAACTTTCTCCACTGAAGCTTTCTTT,CASSLVKGTFSTEAFF
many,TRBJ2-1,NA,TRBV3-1,TGTGCCAGCAGCCAGGCTTACAATGAGCAGTTCTTC,CASSQAYNEQFF
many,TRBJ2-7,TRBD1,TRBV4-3,TGCGCCAGCAGCCACCCAGGGGGCCACGAGCAGTACTTC,CASSHPGGHEQYF
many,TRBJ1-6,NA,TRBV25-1,TGTGCCAGCAGAGGCAGGGTGTGGAATTCACCCCTCCACTTT,CASRGRVWNSPLHF
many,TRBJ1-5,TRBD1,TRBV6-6,TGTGCCAGCAGTTCCCCACAGGGGTTTCATCAGCCCCAGCATTTT,CASSSPQGFHQPQHF
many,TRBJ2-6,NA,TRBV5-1,TGCGCCAGCAGCTTCCGGGATCCTCGCTCTGGGGCCAACGTCCTGACTTTC,CASSFRDPRSGANVLTF
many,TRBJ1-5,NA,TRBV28,TGTGCCACCGAGCGCTACAATCAGCCCCAGCATTTT,CATERYNQPQHF
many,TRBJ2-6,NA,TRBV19,TGTGCCAGTAGTATTGGGCACGGCCGGTCCTCTGGGGCCAACGTCCTGACTTTC,CASSIGHGRSSGANVLTF
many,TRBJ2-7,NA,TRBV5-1,TGCGCCAGCAGCCCCCAGGCCGTTTCCTACGAGCAGTACTTC,CASSPQAVSYEQYF
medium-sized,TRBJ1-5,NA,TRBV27,TGTGCCAGCAGTTTACTAGGGTCTCAGCCCCAGCATTTT,CASSLLGSQPQHF
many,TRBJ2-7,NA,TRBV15,TGTGCCACCAGCAGAGATCTGGAGGGGACCGGCGAGCAGTACTTC,CATSRDLEGTGEQYF
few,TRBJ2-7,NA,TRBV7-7,TGTGCTAGCAGCTCGGGAATAGGCTACGAGCAGTACTTC,CASSSGIGYEQYF
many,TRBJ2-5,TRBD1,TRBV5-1,TGCGCCAGCAAGACAGGGGGCGGAGAGACCCAGTACTTC,CASKTGGGETQYF
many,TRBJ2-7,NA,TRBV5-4,TGTGCCAGCAGCTTCCCAGGGACCTACGAGCAGTACTTC,CASSFPGTYEQYF
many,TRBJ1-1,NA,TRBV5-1,TGCGCCAGCAGCCCGGGACTACGCCCCACTGAAGCTTTCTTT,CASSPGLRPTEAFF
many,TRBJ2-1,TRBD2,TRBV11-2,TGTGCCAGCAGCCTATCGTGGGGGGGTGAGCAGTTCTTC,CASSLSWGGEQFF
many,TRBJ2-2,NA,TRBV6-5,TGTGCCAGCAGTTATTCTGGGGCAGGGTCCACCGGGGAGCTGTTTTTT,CASSYSGAGSTGELFF
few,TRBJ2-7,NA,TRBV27,TGTGCCAGCAGTCCCCTCGGGGTTGCGTACGAGCAGTACTTC,CASSPLGVAYEQYF
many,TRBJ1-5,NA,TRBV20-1,TGCAGTGCTGGGGATTATAGCAATCAGCCCCAGCATTTT,CSAGDYSNQPQHF
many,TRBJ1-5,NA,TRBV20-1,TGCAGTGCCGTAGGGAGCAATCAGCCCCAGCATTTT,CSAVGSNQPQHF
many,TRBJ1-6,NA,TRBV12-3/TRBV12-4,TGTGCCAGCAGTTTCGCCAGGACGAATTCACCCCTCCACTTT,CASSFARTNSPLHF
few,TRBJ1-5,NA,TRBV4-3,TGCGCCAGCAGCCAAGAGATCTGGGGATCTGAGCAGCCCCAGAATTTT,CASSQEIWGSEQPQNF
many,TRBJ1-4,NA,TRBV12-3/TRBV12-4,TGTGCCAGCAGTTTCTCTGGACCGAAGGACGAAAAACTGTTTTTT,CASSFSGPKDEKLFF
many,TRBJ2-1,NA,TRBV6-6,TGTGCCAGCATCCTAGGACCGGCGGTGGGCCATGAGCAGTTCTTC,CASILGPAVGHEQFF
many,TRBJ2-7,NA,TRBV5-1,TGCGCCAGCAGCCTTCATCACTACGAGCAGTACTTC,CASSLHHYEQYF